Listed below are T cell receptor beta chains from one sample, sequenced in a study of Ad26.COV2.S vaccination and SARS-CoV-2 variants. Sequencing used immunoSEQ multiplex PCR; TCRdb keeps in-frame clones, though not all of them. The sample holds fewer than 400,000 clones, around 85% seen once. This specimen was peripheral blood, taken in a trial of Ad26.COV2.S vaccine versus placebo. The receptors here all came from a person aged 18-65 years who received the Ad26.COV2.S COVID-19 vaccine or a placebo. CDR3s include the opening cysteine and the closing phenylalanine or tryptophan. A D gene is named only where the DNA matches it firmly. Clone sizes are given selectively: once, few, many, or a class where the clone is expanded.

clone_size: -
d_call: TRBD1
v_call: TRBV15
j_call: TRBJ2-7
cdr3_nt: TGTGCCACCAGCAGGGAAGCAGGGGGCACCTACGAGCAGTACTTC
cdr3_aa: CATSREAGGTYEQYF

clone_size: -
d_call: -
v_call: TRBV9
j_call: TRBJ2-1
cdr3_nt: TGTGCCAGCAGCGTAGCTTCGTACGGCAATGAGCAGTTCTTC
cdr3_aa: CASSVASYGNEQFF

clone_size: many
d_call: -
v_call: TRBV9
j_call: TRBJ1-2
cdr3_nt: TGTGCCAGCAGCGTAGGAAGGGACGACTATGGCTACACCTTC
cdr3_aa: CASSVGRDDYGYTF

clone_size: once
d_call: -
v_call: TRBV11-2
j_call: TRBJ2-1
cdr3_nt: TGTGCCAGCAGCCCCAGGGAGACCCTGATCAATGAGCAGTTCTTC
cdr3_aa: CASSPRETLINEQFF

clone_size: -
d_call: TRBD1
v_call: TRBV6-5
j_call: TRBJ1-2
cdr3_nt: TGTGCCAGCAGTTACGGGGAGGGGGCGTATAACTATGGCTACACCTTC
cdr3_aa: CASSYGEGAYNYGYTF

clone_size: -
d_call: TRBD1
v_call: TRBV10-3
j_call: TRBJ2-5
cdr3_nt: TGTGCCATCAGCCGGACAGGGACACAAGAGACCCAGTACTTC
cdr3_aa: CAISRTGTQETQYF

clone_size: -
d_call: -
v_call: TRBV4-2
j_call: TRBJ2-3
cdr3_nt: TGTGCCAGCAGCCAAGATGGTGGAGTAGATACGCAGTATTTT
cdr3_aa: CASSQDGGVDTQYF

clone_size: -
d_call: TRBD2
v_call: TRBV10-3
j_call: TRBJ2-7
cdr3_nt: TGTGCCATCAGTCTACAACTAGCGGGGGGCCCCTACGAGCAGTACTTC
cdr3_aa: CAISLQLAGGPYEQYF

clone_size: -
d_call: TRBD2
v_call: TRBV3-1/TRBV3-2
j_call: TRBJ2-7
cdr3_nt: TGTGCCAGCAGCCAAGATGGGGCAGCGGGGCGCTCCTACGAGCAGTACTTC
cdr3_aa: CASSQDGAAGRSYEQYF

clone_size: -
d_call: -
v_call: TRBV18
j_call: TRBJ1-5
cdr3_nt: TGTGCCAGCTCACCTCTGGGGGTGGGCAATCAGCCCCAGCATTTT
cdr3_aa: CASSPLGVGNQPQHF

clone_size: -
d_call: TRBD1
v_call: TRBV6-2/TRBV6-3
j_call: TRBJ2-1
cdr3_nt: TGTGCCAGCAGCGACAGGGGGCAATCCTACAATGAGCAGTTCTTC
cdr3_aa: CASSDRGQSYNEQFF

clone_size: -
d_call: TRBD1
v_call: TRBV27
j_call: TRBJ2-7
cdr3_nt: TGTGCCAGCAGTTTACGGGGACAGGGCCCCAACGAGCAGTACTTC
cdr3_aa: CASSLRGQGPNEQYF

clone_size: -
d_call: -
v_call: TRBV5-5
j_call: TRBJ2-5
cdr3_nt: TGTGCCAGCAGCTTGTACGGGGCAGACGGCCAGTACTTC
cdr3_aa: CASSLYGADGQYF

clone_size: -
d_call: -
v_call: TRBV28
j_call: TRBJ2-2
cdr3_nt: TGTGCCACTCGAATGGGGGGGAACACCGGGGAGCTGTTTTTT
cdr3_aa: CATRMGGNTGELFF

clone_size: once
d_call: TRBD2
v_call: TRBV11-2
j_call: TRBJ2-1
cdr3_nt: TGTGCCAGCAGCCGCGTCGGGCGGGGGGACGCTGAGCAGTTCTTC
cdr3_aa: CASSRVGRGDAEQFF

clone_size: few
d_call: -
v_call: TRBV29-1
j_call: TRBJ1-2
cdr3_nt: TGCAGCGTTTCTCCGGTAGGGGGCTATGGCTACACCTTC
cdr3_aa: CSVSPVGGYGYTF

clone_size: -
d_call: -
v_call: TRBV4-1
j_call: TRBJ1-2
cdr3_nt: TGCGCCAGCAGCTCACGGACAGAGCCCTATGGCTACACCTTC
cdr3_aa: CASSSRTEPYGYTF

clone_size: few
d_call: -
v_call: TRBV2
j_call: TRBJ1-5
cdr3_nt: TGTGCCAGCAGTGAAAGCGGGGGCCGCAATCAGCCCCAGCATTTT
cdr3_aa: CASSESGGRNQPQHF

clone_size: -
d_call: -
v_call: TRBV18
j_call: TRBJ2-1
cdr3_nt: TGTGCCAGCTCACCACCAGGTAGCCACAATGAGCAGTTCTTC
cdr3_aa: CASSPPGSHNEQFF

clone_size: -
d_call: -
v_call: TRBV6-5
j_call: TRBJ2-2
cdr3_nt: TGTGCCAGCAGTTACTGGGGGCCAGGCGGGGAGCTGTTTTTT
cdr3_aa: CASSYWGPGGELFF

clone_size: -
d_call: -
v_call: TRBV6-5
j_call: TRBJ2-7
cdr3_nt: TGTGCCAGCAGGCAGGACCATCCCTCCTACGAGCAGTACTTC
cdr3_aa: CASRQDHPSYEQYF

clone_size: once
d_call: TRBD2
v_call: TRBV18
j_call: TRBJ2-1
cdr3_nt: TGTGCCAGCTCACCACAAACTAGCGGGGGGCATAATGAGCAGTTCTTC
cdr3_aa: CASSPQTSGGHNEQFF

clone_size: -
d_call: -
v_call: TRBV2
j_call: TRBJ2-7
cdr3_nt: TGTGCCAGCAGTGAAGGGGTCAGAGTTTACGAGCAGTACTTC
cdr3_aa: CASSEGVRVYEQYF

clone_size: -
d_call: -
v_call: TRBV28
j_call: TRBJ1-5
cdr3_nt: TGTGCCAGCACCCTAGAGACAGACAATCAGCCCCAGCATTTT
cdr3_aa: CASTLETDNQPQHF

clone_size: few
d_call: -
v_call: TRBV14
j_call: TRBJ1-4
cdr3_nt: TGTGCCAGCAGCCTCATGGAGCGGGGTCTCGAAAAACTGTTTTTT
cdr3_aa: CASSLMERGLEKLFF

clone_size: -
d_call: TRBD1
v_call: TRBV19
j_call: TRBJ1-1
cdr3_nt: TGTGCCAGTAGTATCCGAGGACAGGGGCTACCCGAAGCTTTCTTT
cdr3_aa: CASSIRGQGLPEAFF

clone_size: once
d_call: -
v_call: TRBV20-1
j_call: TRBJ1-4
cdr3_nt: TGCAGTGCTAGTCCGGTAACTAATGAAAAACTGTTTTTT
cdr3_aa: CSASPVTNEKLFF

clone_size: -
d_call: TRBD1
v_call: TRBV3-1/TRBV3-2
j_call: TRBJ2-7
cdr3_nt: TGTGCCAGCAGCCAAGATAGGGGACAGGCGCGCTCCTACGAGCAGTACTTC
cdr3_aa: CASSQDRGQARSYEQYF

clone_size: -
d_call: -
v_call: TRBV5-1
j_call: TRBJ2-7
cdr3_nt: TGCGCCAGCAGCTTGGCGGGTCAGTCCTACGAGCAGTACTTC
cdr3_aa: CASSLAGQSYEQYF

clone_size: -
d_call: -
v_call: TRBV4-1
j_call: TRBJ1-1
cdr3_nt: TGCGCCAGCAGCCAAGAGACTAGGGGGACTGAAGCTTTCTTT
cdr3_aa: CASSQETRGTEAFF

clone_size: -
d_call: TRBD2
v_call: TRBV14
j_call: TRBJ2-1
cdr3_nt: TGTGCCAGCAGCCAAGGGATAACCCGGGACTACCTCGATGAGCAGTTCTTC
cdr3_aa: CASSQGITRDYLDEQFF

clone_size: once
d_call: -
v_call: TRBV4-1
j_call: TRBJ1-2
cdr3_nt: TGCGCCAGCAGCCAAGATTCGGGGGCTGACTATGGCTACACCTTC
cdr3_aa: CASSQDSGADYGYTF

clone_size: -
d_call: -
v_call: TRBV15
j_call: TRBJ1-4
cdr3_nt: TGTGCCACCAGCAGAGATCTGGGTGAAAAACTGTTTTTT
cdr3_aa: CATSRDLGEKLFF

clone_size: -
d_call: -
v_call: TRBV5-1
j_call: TRBJ1-3
cdr3_nt: TGCGCCAGCAGCTTGGGGTACGGAAACACCATATATTTT
cdr3_aa: CASSLGYGNTIYF

clone_size: -
d_call: -
v_call: TRBV10-3
j_call: TRBJ1-5
cdr3_nt: TGTGCCATCAGTGAGGTAGGCAGTCAGCCCCAGCATTTT
cdr3_aa: CAISEVGSQPQHF

clone_size: -
d_call: -
v_call: TRBV28
j_call: TRBJ1-2
cdr3_nt: TGTGCCAGCAGTTCCTCAGGGGTCTATGGCTACACCTTC
cdr3_aa: CASSSSGVYGYTF

clone_size: -
d_call: TRBD1
v_call: TRBV4-2
j_call: TRBJ2-3
cdr3_nt: TGTGCCAGCAGCCCCCGACAGGGGCCAAGCACAGATACGCAGTATTTT
cdr3_aa: CASSPRQGPSTDTQYF

clone_size: once
d_call: TRBD1
v_call: TRBV3-1/TRBV3-2
j_call: TRBJ1-6
cdr3_nt: TGTGCCAGCAGCCAGGGCAGGGGGAGTAATTCACCCCTCCACTTT
cdr3_aa: CASSQGRGSNSPLHF

clone_size: once
d_call: -
v_call: TRBV6-5
j_call: TRBJ2-2
cdr3_nt: TGTGCCACCATCTTAAGGGGGACGAACACCGGGGAGCTGTTTTTT
cdr3_aa: CATILRGTNTGELFF

clone_size: -
d_call: TRBD2
v_call: TRBV4-2
j_call: TRBJ2-3
cdr3_nt: TGTGCCAGCAGCCAAGGGCAGGGAGGGGATACGCAGTATTTT
cdr3_aa: CASSQGQGGDTQYF

clone_size: -
d_call: -
v_call: TRBV5-1
j_call: TRBJ2-5
cdr3_nt: TGCGCCAGCAGCACCGGACACTACCAAGAGACCCAGTACTTC
cdr3_aa: CASSTGHYQETQYF

clone_size: -
d_call: TRBD1
v_call: TRBV28
j_call: TRBJ1-1
cdr3_nt: TGTGCCAGCAGTTTAGTGACAGGGAGGTCGGCTTTCTTT
cdr3_aa: CASSLVTGRSAFF

clone_size: -
d_call: -
v_call: TRBV29-1
j_call: TRBJ1-5
cdr3_nt: TGCAGCGTCACACTGCACGAAAGCAATCAGCCCCAGCATTTT
cdr3_aa: CSVTLHESNQPQHF

clone_size: -
d_call: -
v_call: TRBV7-9
j_call: TRBJ2-3
cdr3_nt: TGTGCCAGCAGCTTAGGGTCTAGCGCAGATACGCAGTATTTT
cdr3_aa: CASSLGSSADTQYF

clone_size: -
d_call: -
v_call: TRBV4-2
j_call: TRBJ1-4
cdr3_nt: TGTGCCAGCAGCCAAAATGAAAAACTGTTTTTT
cdr3_aa: CASSQNEKLFF

clone_size: -
d_call: -
v_call: TRBV9
j_call: TRBJ1-6
cdr3_nt: TGTGCCAGCAGCAAATATAGTTCACCCCTCCACTTT
cdr3_aa: CASSKYSSPLHF

clone_size: -
d_call: -
v_call: TRBV5-1
j_call: TRBJ2-2
cdr3_nt: TGCGCCAGCAGCTTGGTCCAGCGGCGAGGGGCGAACACCGGGGAGCTGTTTTTT
cdr3_aa: CASSLVQRRGANTGELFF

clone_size: -
d_call: -
v_call: TRBV27
j_call: TRBJ1-2
cdr3_nt: TGTGCCAGCAGTTCGTTGGCAGGGTTGAACTATGGCTACACCTTC
cdr3_aa: CASSSLAGLNYGYTF

clone_size: -
d_call: -
v_call: TRBV3-1/TRBV3-2
j_call: TRBJ2-3
cdr3_nt: TGTGCCAGCAGCCAAGACTTGACAGATACGCAGTATTTT
cdr3_aa: CASSQDLTDTQYF

clone_size: -
d_call: -
v_call: TRBV7-2
j_call: TRBJ1-6
cdr3_nt: TGTGCCAGCAACCAAATGGAAGGGCTCCTTTCACCCCTCCACTTT
cdr3_aa: CASNQMEGLLSPLHF

clone_size: once
d_call: -
v_call: TRBV6-5
j_call: TRBJ2-6
cdr3_nt: TGTGCCAGCAGCACAGGGTTGAGAGGGGCCAACGTCCTGACTTTC
cdr3_aa: CASSTGLRGANVLTF

clone_size: few
d_call: TRBD2
v_call: TRBV14
j_call: TRBJ2-7
cdr3_nt: TGTGCCAGCAGCCAAGGACTAGCGGGGGCCTACGAGCAGTACTTC
cdr3_aa: CASSQGLAGAYEQYF

clone_size: -
d_call: -
v_call: TRBV27
j_call: TRBJ2-7
cdr3_nt: TGTGCCAGCAGTCAGCGGACGGACCCCTACGAGCAGTACTTC
cdr3_aa: CASSQRTDPYEQYF

clone_size: -
d_call: TRBD1
v_call: TRBV5-1
j_call: TRBJ2-7
cdr3_nt: TGCGCCAGCAGCCCCGGGACAGGGGGACCCTACGAGCAGTACTTC
cdr3_aa: CASSPGTGGPYEQYF

clone_size: -
d_call: -
v_call: TRBV3-1/TRBV3-2
j_call: TRBJ2-2
cdr3_nt: TGTGCCAGCAGCCTTAACGCCGGGGAGCTGTTTTTT
cdr3_aa: CASSLNAGELFF

clone_size: few
d_call: -
v_call: TRBV28
j_call: TRBJ1-2
cdr3_nt: TGTGCCAGCAGCCAAACAGCATTCCTCCACGGCTACACCTTC
cdr3_aa: CASSQTAFLHGYTF

clone_size: -
d_call: -
v_call: TRBV11-2
j_call: TRBJ2-7
cdr3_nt: TGTGCCAGCAGCTTAGAAAGGGCTTCCTACGAGCAGTACTTC
cdr3_aa: CASSLERASYEQYF

clone_size: -
d_call: -
v_call: TRBV5-1
j_call: TRBJ2-7
cdr3_nt: TGCGCCAGCAGCGAAAACCAGGGTTCCGAGCAGTACTTC
cdr3_aa: CASSENQGSEQYF

clone_size: -
d_call: -
v_call: TRBV3-1/TRBV3-2
j_call: TRBJ1-1
cdr3_nt: TGTGCCAGCAGCCAAGATCCGAACACTGAAGCTTTCTTT
cdr3_aa: CASSQDPNTEAFF